Shown below are 8 T cell receptor beta chains from a single sample sequenced in a study of T cell responses to AZD1222 COVID-19 vaccine. TCRdb's copy holds only in-frame clones and misses some; the assay was immunoSEQ multiplex PCR. This sample carries about 100,000 clones, approximately 87% of them seen once, and the ten largest clones take roughly 3%. The source material was peripheral blood, sampled on day 0 of AZD1222 vaccination. The source is an adult in good health.

The rearrangement links TRBV7-2 to TRBJ1-1; D remains ambiguous. The CDR3 is 14 amino acids. Germline CDR1 and CDR2: SGHTA and FQGNSA. Trimming took off 5 bases at V and 0 bases at J, with 10 bases between the two ends. This CDR3 reads CASSRAGMNTEAFF. The CDR3 DNA sequence: TGTGCCAGCAGCAGGGCAGGCATGAACACTGAAGCTTTCTTT.

The rearrangement joins TRBV3-1 (or the pseudogene TRBV3-2) to TRBJ1-2; the D gene is possibly TRBD1 (5 bases). The CDR3 is 15 amino acids. V lost 4 bases and J 5 bases, leaving 17 bases between the germline ends. The germline V gene encodes CDR1 LGHDT and CDR2 YNNKEL (reference sequence). CDR3 region: CASSLNLGPEYGYTF. Written as DNA, the CDR3 is TGTGCCAGCAGCCTCAACCTGGGGCCGGAATATGGCTACACCTTC.

This clone was seen a handful of times. The chain carries TRBV11-2 and TRBJ1-1, with D tentatively TRBD1 (6 bases). Germline V gene lookup returns CDR1 SGHAT and CDR2 FQNNGV. This CDR3 spans 13 amino acids. The V end lost 5 bases, the J end lost 7 bases, and 14 bases lay between the germline ends. The CDR3 loop reads CASSRTGPLEAFF. In nucleotides, the CDR3 is TGTGCCAGCAGCCGCACAGGGCCCCTTGAAGCTTTCTTT. Filled out from reference TRBV11-2 and TRBJ1-1, the complete variable domain reads EAGVAQSPRYKIIEKRQSVAFWCNPISGHATLYWYQQILGQGPKLLIQFQNNGVVDDSQLPKDRFSAERLKGVDSTLKIQPAKLEDSAVYLCASSRTGPLEAFFGQGTRLTVV.

This chain links TRBV7-9 with TRBJ2-3; 9 bases align to TRBD2. Germline assignment: CDR1 SEHNR and CDR2 FQNEAQ (reference sequence). The V and J ends lost 1 base and 2 bases, in that order; junction bases with no gene match: 7. The CDR3 runs 17 residues. The CDR3 loop is CASSLGRRGGSTDTQYF. In DNA form, the CDR3 reads TGTGCCAGCAGCTTAGGTCGGCGGGGGGGATCCACAGATACGCAGTATTTT.

This chain connects TRBV5-6 to TRBJ1-5, with TRBD1 matching over 9 bases. This CDR3 comprises 18 residues. The V gene end was trimmed by 4 bases and the J gene end by 3 bases; junction bases not matched to a gene: 14. Germline CDR1 and CDR2: SGHDT and YYEEEE. The CDR3 DNA sequence: TGTGCCAGCAGCACTGGGACAGGGTGGTCAAGGGTCAATCAGCCCCAGCATTTT. Encoded protein: CASSTGTGWSRVNQPQHF.

V usage is TRBV4-1 and J usage is TRBJ1-4; 10 nucleotides match TRBD1. J was trimmed by 3 bases and V by 2 bases; bases with no gene match: 9. Germline-derived CDR1 and CDR2 are MGHRA and YSYEKL. This CDR3 contains 18 residues. CDR3: CASSQPRDRGFPNEKLFF. The CDR3 DNA is TGCGCCAGCAGCCAACCCCGGGACAGGGGCTTCCCTAATGAAAAACTGTTTTTT.

The rearrangement links TRBV27 to TRBJ1-2, with D possibly matching TRBD1 (5 bases). This CDR3 is 16 amino acids long. V was cut by 0 bases and J by 4 bases, with 15 bases left in between. CDR1 and CDR2 from the germline V gene are MNHEY and SMNVEV (reference sequence). The CDR3 sequence: CASSLSRGGDFYGYTF. CDR3 nucleotide sequence: TGTGCCAGCAGTTTATCGCGGGGGGGGGACTTCTATGGCTACACCTTC.

This chain links TRBV7-8 with TRBJ1-2, with D perhaps matching TRBD1 (6 bases). Trimming stripped 3 bases from V and 2 bases from J, with 13 bases between. This CDR3 has 15 residues. Per the germline V gene, CDR1 is SGHVS and CDR2 is FQNEAQ. The CDR3 loop reads CASSLRTVKNYGYTF. DNA for the CDR3: TGTGCCAGCAGCTTGAGGACAGTAAAGAACTATGGCTACACCTTC. The full variable domain, rest sourced from reference TRBV7-8 and TRBJ1-2, is GAGVSQSPRYKVAKRGQDVALRCDPISGHVSLFWYQQALGQGPEFLTYFQNEAQLDKSGLPSDRFFAERPEGSVSTLKIQRTQQEDSAVYLCASSLRTVKNYGYTFGSGTRLTVV.